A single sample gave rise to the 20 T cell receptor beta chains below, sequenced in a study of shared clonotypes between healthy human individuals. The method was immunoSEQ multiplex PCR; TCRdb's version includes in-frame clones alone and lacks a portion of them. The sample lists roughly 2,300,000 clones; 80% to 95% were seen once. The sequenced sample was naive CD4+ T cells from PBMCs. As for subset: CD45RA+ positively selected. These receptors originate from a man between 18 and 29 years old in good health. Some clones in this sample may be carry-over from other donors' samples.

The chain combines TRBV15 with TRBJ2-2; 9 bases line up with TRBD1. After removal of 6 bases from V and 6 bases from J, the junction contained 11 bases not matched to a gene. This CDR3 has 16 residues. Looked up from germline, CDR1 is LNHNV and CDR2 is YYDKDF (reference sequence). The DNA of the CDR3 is TGTGCCACCAGGAGGGACAGGGCTTTACAAGCCGGGGAGCTGTTTTTT. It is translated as CATRRDRALQAGELFF.

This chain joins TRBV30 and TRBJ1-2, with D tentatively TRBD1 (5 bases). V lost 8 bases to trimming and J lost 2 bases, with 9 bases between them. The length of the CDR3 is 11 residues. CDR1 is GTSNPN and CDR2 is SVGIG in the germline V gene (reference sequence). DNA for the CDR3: TGTGCCCAAGGGGTGAACTATGGCTACACCTTC. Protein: CAQGVNYGYTF.

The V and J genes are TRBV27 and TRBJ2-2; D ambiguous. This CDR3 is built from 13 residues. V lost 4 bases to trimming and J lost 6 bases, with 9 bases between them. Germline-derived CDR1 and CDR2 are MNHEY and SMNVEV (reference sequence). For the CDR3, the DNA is TGTGCCAGCAGTTCCCCTACGCCCGGGGAGCTGTTTTTT. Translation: CASSSPTPGELFF.

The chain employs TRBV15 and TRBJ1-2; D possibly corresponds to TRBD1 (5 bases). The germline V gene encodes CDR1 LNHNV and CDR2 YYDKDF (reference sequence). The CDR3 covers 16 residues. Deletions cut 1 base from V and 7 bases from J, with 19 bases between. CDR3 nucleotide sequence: TGTGCCACCAGCAGAGCCCTAGTGGGGGAGGATGGTGGCTACACCTTC. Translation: CATSRALVGEDGGYTF.

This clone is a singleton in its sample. In DNA form, the CDR3 reads TGTGCCAGCAGTTTAGGCCGGGGAAGACCCACCGGGGAGCTGTTTTTT. Translating it yields CASSLGRGRPTGELFF. The chain carries TRBV27 and TRBJ2-2, with D perhaps matching TRBD2 (5 bases). V was shortened by 2 bases and J by 4 bases, with 14 bases between the two germline ends. CDR1 MNHEY and CDR2 SMNVEV come from the germline V gene (reference sequence). The CDR3 is 16 residues long.

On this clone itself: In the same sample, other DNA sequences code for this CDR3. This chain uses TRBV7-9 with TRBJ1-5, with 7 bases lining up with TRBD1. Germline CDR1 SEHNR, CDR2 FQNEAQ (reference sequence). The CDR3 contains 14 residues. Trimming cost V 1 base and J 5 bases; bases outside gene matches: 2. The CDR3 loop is CASSLGQGYQPQHF. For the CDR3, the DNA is TGTGCCAGCAGCTTAGGACAGGGATATCAGCCCCAGCATTTT.

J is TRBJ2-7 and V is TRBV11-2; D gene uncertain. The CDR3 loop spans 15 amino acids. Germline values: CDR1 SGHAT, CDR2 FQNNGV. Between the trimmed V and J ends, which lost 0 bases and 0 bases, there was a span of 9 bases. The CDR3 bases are TGTGCCAGCAGCTTAGAAAGCCCCTACTCCTACGAGCAGTACTTC. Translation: CASSLESPYSYEQYF.

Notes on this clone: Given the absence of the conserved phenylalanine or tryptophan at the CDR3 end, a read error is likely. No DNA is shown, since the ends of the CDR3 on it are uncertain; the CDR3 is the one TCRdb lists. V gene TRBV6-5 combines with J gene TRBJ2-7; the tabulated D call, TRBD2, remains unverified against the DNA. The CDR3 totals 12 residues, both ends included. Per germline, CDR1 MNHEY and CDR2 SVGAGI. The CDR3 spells CASSDSRAVLAS.

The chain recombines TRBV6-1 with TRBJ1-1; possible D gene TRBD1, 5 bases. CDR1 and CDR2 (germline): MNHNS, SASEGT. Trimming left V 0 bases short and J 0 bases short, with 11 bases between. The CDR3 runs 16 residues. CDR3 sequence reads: CASSEARRQMNTEAFF. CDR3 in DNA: TGTGCCAGCAGTGAAGCACGGAGACAGATGAACACTGAAGCTTTCTTT.

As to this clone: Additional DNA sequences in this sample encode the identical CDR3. CDR3 in amino acids: CASSLLRVGTEAFF. DNA for the CDR3: TGTGCCAGCAGCTTACTCAGGGTGGGCACTGAAGCTTTCTTT. The chain recombines TRBV7-9 with TRBJ1-1; TRBD1 might be the D (5 bases). The CDR3 is 14 residues long. Germline V gives CDR1 SEHNR, CDR2 FQNEAQ (reference sequence). Trimming stripped 2 bases from V and 4 bases from J, with 11 bases between.

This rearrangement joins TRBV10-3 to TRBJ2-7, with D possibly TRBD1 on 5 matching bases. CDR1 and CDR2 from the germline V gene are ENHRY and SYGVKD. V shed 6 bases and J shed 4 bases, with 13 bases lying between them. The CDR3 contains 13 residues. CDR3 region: CAIRDRQEYEQYF. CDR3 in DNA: TGTGCCATCAGAGACAGACAAGAGTACGAGCAGTACTTC.

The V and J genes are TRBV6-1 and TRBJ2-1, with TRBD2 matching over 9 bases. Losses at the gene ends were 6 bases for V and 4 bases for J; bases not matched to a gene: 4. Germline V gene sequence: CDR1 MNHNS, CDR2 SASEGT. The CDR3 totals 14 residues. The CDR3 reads CASRGLASYNEQFF. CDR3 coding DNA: TGTGCCAGCAGAGGACTAGCGAGTTACAATGAGCAGTTCTTC.

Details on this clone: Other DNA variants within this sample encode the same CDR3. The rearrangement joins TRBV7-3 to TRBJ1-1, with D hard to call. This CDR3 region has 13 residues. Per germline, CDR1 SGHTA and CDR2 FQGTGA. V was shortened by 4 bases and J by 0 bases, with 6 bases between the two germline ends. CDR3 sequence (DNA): TGTGCCAGCAGCTCCGACATGAACACTGAAGCTTTCTTT. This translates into CASSSDMNTEAFF.

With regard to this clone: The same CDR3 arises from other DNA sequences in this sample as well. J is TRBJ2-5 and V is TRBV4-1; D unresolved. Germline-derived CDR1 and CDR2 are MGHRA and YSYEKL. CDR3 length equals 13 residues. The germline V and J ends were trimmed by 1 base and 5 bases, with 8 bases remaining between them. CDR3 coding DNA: TGCGCCAGCAGCCAAGCCCCCCAGGAGACCCAGTACTTC. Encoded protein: CASSQAPQETQYF.

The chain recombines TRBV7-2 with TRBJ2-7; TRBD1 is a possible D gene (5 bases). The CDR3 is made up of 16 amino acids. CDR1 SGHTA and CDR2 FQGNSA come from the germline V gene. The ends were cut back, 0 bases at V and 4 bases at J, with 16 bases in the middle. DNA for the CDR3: TGTGCCAGCAGCTTAGCAACCCAGGGCAAGGGGTACGAGCAGTACTTC. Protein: CASSLATQGKGYEQYF.

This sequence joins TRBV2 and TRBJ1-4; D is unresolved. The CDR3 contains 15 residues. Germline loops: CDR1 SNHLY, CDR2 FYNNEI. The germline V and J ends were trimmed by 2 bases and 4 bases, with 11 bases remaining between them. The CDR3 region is CASSESGRYNEKLFF. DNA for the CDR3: TGTGCCAGCAGTGAAAGTGGCCGTTATAATGAAAAACTGTTTTTT.

The CDR3 DNA follows: TGTGCCAGCAGCTACTGGGGACTAGCGGATTACAATGAGCAGTTCTTC. It specifies CASSYWGLADYNEQFF. The chain joins TRBV7-9 to TRBJ2-1, with 11 bases identical to TRBD2. The germline CDR1 and CDR2 sequences are SEHNR and FQNEAQ (reference sequence). The V and J ends lost 4 bases and 4 bases, in that order; junction bases with no gene match: 6. The CDR3 spans 16 residues.

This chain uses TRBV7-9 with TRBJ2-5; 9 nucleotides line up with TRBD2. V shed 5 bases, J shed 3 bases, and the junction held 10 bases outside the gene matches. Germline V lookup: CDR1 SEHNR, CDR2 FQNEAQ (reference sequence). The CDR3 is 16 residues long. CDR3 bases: TGTGCCAGCAGCACCGGTGTGGTAGCGGGAGAAGAGACCCAGTACTTC. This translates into CASSTGVVAGEETQYF.

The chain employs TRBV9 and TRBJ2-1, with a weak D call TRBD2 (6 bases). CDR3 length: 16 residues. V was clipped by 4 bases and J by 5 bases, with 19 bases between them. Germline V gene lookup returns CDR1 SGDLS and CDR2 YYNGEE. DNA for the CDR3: TGTGCCAGCAGCTCTCATGGGGGGAAAAACGACAATGAGCAGTTCTTC. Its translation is CASSSHGGKNDNEQFF.

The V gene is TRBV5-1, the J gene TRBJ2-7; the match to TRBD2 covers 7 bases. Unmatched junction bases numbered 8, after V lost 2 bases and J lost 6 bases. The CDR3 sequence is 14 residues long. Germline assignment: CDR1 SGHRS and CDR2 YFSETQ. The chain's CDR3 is CASSLIVWGGEQYF. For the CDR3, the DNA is TGCGCCAGCAGCTTAATAGTCTGGGGGGGCGAGCAGTACTTC.